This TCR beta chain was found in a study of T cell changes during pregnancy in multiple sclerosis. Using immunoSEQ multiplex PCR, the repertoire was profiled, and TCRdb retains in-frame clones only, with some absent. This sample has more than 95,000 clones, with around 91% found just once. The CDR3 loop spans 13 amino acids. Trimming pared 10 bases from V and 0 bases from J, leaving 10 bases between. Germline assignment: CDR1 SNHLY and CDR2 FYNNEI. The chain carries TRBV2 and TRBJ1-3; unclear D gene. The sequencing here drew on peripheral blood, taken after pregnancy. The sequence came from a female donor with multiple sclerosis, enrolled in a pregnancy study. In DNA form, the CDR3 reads TGTGCCACCGGTGCGGGCTCTGGAAACACCATATATTTT. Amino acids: CATGAGSGNTIYF.